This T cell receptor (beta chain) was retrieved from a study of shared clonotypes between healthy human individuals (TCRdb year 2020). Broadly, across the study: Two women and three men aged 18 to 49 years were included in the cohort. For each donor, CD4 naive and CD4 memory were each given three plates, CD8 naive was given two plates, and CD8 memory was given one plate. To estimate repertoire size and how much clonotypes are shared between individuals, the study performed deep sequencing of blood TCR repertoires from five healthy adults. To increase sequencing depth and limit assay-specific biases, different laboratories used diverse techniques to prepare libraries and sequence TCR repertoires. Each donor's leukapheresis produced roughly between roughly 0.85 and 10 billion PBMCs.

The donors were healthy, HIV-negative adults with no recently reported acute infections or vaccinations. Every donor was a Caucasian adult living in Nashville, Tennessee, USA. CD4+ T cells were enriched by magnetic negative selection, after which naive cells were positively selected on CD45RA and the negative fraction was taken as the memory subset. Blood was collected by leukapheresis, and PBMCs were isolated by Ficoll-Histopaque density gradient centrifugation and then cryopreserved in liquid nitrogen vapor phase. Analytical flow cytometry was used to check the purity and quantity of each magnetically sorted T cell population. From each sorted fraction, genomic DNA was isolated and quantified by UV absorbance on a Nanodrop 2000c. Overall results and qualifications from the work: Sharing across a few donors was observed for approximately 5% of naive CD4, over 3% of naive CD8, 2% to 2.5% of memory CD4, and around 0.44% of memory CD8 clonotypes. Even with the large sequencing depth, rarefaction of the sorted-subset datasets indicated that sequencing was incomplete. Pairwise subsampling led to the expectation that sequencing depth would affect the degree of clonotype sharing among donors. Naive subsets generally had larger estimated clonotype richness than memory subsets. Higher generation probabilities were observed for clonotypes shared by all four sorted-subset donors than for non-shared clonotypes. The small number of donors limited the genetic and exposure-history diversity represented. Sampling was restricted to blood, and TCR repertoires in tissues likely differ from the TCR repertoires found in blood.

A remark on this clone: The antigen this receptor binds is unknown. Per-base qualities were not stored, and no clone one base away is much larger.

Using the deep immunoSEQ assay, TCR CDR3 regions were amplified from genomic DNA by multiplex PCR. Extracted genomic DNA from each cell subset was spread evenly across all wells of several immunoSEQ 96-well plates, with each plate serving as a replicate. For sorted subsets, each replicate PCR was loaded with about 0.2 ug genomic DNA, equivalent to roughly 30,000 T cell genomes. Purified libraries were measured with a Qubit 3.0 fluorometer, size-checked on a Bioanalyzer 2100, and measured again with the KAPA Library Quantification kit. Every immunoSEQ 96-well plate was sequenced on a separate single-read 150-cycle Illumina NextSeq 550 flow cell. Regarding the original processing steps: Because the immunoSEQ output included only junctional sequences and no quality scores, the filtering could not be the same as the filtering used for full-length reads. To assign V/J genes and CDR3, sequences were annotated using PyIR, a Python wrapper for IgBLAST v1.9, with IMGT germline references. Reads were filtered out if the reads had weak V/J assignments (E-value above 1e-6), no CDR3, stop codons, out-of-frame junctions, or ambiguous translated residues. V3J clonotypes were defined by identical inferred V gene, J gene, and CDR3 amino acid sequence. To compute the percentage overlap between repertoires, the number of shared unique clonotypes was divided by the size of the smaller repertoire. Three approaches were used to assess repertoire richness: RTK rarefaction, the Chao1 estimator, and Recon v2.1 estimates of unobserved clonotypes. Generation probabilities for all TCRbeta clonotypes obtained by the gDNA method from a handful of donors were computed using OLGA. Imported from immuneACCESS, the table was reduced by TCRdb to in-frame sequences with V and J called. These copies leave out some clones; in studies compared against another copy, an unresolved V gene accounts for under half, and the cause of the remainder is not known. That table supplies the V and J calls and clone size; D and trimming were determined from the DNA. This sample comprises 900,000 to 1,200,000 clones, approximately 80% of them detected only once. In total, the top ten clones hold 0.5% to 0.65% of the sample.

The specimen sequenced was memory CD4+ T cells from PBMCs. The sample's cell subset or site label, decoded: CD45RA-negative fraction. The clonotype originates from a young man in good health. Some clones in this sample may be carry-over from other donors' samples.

The CDR3 region has the sequence CASSLGVGEQYF. The sequence in DNA is TGTGCCAGCAGCTTGGGGGTGGGCGAGCAGTACTTC. The chain was built from TRBV7-2 and TRBJ2-7; the D region may be TRBD1 or TRBD2, each matching 5 bases equally. Between the V and J ends, shortened by 3 bases and 6 bases respectively, the junction contains 9 bases. CDR1 is given as SGHTA and CDR2 as FQGNSA, both from the germline V gene. From the cysteine up to the phenylalanine, the CDR3 has a length of 12 residues. Only CDR3 DNA remains: 36 bases, in frame from the first base.